This T cell receptor (beta chain) was captured in a study of radiotherapy plus CTLA-4 blockade in lung cancer. Germline loops: CDR1 SGHDT, CDR2 YYEEEE. This CDR3 contains 14 residues. Deletions cut 4 bases from V and 5 bases from J, with 12 bases between. Libraries were prepared by immunoSEQ multiplex PCR; TCRdb keeps only in-frame clonotypes and omits some of them. The table lists fewer than 55,000 clones, roughly three quarters of them singletons. This sequence originates from a human donor with non-small cell lung cancer whose response to radiotherapy plus ipilimumab could not be evaluated. Source: peripheral blood, taken from a patient treated with radiotherapy plus ipilimumab. This chain links TRBV5-6 with TRBJ2-2, with D possibly TRBD2 on 6 matching bases. The CDR3: CASSPLAGTGELFF. For the CDR3, the DNA is TGTGCCAGCAGCCCCTTGGCGGGGACCGGGGAGCTGTTTTTT. The complete variable domain, with remaining parts taken from reference TRBV5-6 and TRBJ2-2, reads DAGVTQSPTHLIKTRGQQVTLRCSPKSGHDTVSWYQQALGQGPQFIFQYYEEEERQRGNFPDRFSGHQFPNYSSELNVNALLLGDSALYLCASSPLAGTGELFFGEGSRLTVL.